This T cell receptor beta chain was profiled in a study of blood T cell repertoires in COVID-19. Clones were sequenced by immunoSEQ multiplex PCR, and TCRdb holds only the in-frame ones, with some missing. The table lists approximately 140,000 clones, approximately 86% of them singletons, with roughly 3.4% in the top ten. Trimming at V came to 1 base and at J to 4 bases, leaving 5 bases not matched to a gene. In germline, CDR1 is SGHRS, CDR2 YFSETQ. CDR3 size: 16 residues. This chain links TRBV5-1 with TRBJ2-3, with TRBD2 matching over 11 bases. Input material: peripheral blood. The source is a man in his 70s with acute or convalescent COVID-19. The CDR3 region has the DNA TGCGCCAGCAGCTTGCGGGCTAGCGGGAGGTCAGATACGCAGTATTTT. Translating gives CASSLRASGRSDTQYF.